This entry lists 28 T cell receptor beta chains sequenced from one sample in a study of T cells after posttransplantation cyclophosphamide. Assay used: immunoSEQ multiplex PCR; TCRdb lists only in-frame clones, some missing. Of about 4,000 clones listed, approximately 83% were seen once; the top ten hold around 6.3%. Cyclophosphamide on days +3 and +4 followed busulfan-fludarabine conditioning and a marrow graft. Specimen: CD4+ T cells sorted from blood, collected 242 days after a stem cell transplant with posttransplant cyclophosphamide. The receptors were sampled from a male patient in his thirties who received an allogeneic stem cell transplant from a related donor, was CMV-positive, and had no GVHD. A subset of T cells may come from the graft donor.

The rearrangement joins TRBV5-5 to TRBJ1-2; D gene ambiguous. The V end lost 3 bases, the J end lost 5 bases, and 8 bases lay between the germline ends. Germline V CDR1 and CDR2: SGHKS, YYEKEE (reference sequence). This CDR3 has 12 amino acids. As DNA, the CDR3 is TGTGCCAGCAGCTACCCTCGGTATGGCTACACCTTC. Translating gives CASSYPRYGYTF.

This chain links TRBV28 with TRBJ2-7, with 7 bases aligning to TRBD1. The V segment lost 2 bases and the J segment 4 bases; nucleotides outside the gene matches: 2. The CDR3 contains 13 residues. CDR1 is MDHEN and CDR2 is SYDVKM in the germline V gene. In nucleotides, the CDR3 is TGTGCCAGCAGTTTAGGGACAGAATACGAGCAGTACTTC. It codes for CASSLGTEYEQYF.

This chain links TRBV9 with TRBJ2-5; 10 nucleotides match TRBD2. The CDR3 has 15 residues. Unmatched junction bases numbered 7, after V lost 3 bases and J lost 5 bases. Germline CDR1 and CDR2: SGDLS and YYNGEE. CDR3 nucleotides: TGTGCCAGCAGCGCCCGGAGCGGGAGGGACGAGACCCAGTACTTC. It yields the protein CASSARSGRDETQYF.

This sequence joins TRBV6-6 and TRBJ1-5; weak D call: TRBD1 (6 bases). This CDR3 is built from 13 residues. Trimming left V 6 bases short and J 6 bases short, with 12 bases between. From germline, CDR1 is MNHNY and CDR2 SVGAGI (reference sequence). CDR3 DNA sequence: TGTGCCAGCAGCCCAGGGGCCAGTCAGCCCCAGCATTTT. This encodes CASSPGASQPQHF.

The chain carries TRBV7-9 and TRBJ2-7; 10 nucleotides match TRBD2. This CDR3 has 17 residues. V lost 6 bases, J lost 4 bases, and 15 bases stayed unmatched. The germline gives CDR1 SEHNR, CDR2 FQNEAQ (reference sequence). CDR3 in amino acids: CASSWGGGAGGTYEQYF. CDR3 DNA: TGTGCCAGCAGTTGGGGCGGGGGAGCGGGGGGGACGTACGAGCAGTACTTC.

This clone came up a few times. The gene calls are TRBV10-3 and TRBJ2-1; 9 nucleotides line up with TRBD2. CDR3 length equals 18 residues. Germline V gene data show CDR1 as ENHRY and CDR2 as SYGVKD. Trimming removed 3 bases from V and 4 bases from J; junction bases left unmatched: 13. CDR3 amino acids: CAISDESGGPFGYNEQFF. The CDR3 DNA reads TGTGCCATCAGTGATGAAAGCGGGGGGCCATTCGGATACAATGAGCAGTTCTTC.

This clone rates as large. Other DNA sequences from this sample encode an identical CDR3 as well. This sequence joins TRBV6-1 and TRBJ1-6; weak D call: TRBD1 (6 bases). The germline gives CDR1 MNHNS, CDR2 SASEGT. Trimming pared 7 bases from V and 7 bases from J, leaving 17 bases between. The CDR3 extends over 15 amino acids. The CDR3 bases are TGTGCCAGCATTCAACAGGGATCGGACAATTCACCCCTCCACTTT. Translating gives CASIQQGSDNSPLHF.

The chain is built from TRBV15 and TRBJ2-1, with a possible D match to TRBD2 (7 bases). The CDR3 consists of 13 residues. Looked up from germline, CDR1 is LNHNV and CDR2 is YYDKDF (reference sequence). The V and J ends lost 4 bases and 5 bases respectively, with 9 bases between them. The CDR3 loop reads CATSKGGDNEQFF. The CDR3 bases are TGTGCCACCAGCAAGGGGGGGGACAATGAGCAGTTCTTC.

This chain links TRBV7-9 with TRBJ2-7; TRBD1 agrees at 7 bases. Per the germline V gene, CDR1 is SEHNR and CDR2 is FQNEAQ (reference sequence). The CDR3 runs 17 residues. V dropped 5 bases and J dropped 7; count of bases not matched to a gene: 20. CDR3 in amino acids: CASSPGQYTRQPREQYF. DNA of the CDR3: TGTGCCAGCAGCCCGGGACAGTACACCCGACAGCCAAGGGAGCAGTACTTC.

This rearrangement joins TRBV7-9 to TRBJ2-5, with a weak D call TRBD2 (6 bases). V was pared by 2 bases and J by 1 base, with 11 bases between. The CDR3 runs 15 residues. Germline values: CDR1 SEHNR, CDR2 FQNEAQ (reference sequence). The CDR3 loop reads CASSLYGGPQETQYF. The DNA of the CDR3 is TGTGCCAGCAGCTTATACGGGGGACCCCAAGAGACCCAGTACTTC. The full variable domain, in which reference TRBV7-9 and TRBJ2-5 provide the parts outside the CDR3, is DTGVSQNPRHKITKRGQNVTFRCDPISEHNRLYWYRQTLGQGPEFLTYFQNEAQLEKSRLLSDRFSAERPKGSFSTLEIQRTEQGDSAMYLCASSLYGGPQETQYFGPGTRLLVL.

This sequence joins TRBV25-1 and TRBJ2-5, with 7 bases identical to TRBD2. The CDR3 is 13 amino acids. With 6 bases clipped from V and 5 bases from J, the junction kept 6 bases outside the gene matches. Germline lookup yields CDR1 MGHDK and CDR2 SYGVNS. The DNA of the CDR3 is TGTGCCAGCAGCGCGGGAGTGCAGGAGACCCAGTACTTC. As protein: CASSAGVQETQYF.

CDR3 DNA: TGTGCCAGCAGCTTTTTGGCGGGGGTAGAGACCCAGTACTTC. Amino acid sequence: CASSFLAGVETQYF. V and J are TRBV7-3 and TRBJ2-5, with TRBD2 matching over 7 bases. The germline V gene has CDR1 SGHTA and CDR2 FQGTGA. Trimming cost V 3 bases and J 4 bases; bases outside gene matches: 5. The CDR3 is 14 residues long.

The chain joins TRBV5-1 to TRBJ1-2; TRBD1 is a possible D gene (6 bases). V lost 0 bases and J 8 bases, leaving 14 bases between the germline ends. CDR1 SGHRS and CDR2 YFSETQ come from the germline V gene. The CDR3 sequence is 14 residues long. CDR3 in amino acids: CASSLAGTPKGYTF. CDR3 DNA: TGCGCCAGCAGCTTGGCCGGGACACCGAAAGGCTACACCTTC.

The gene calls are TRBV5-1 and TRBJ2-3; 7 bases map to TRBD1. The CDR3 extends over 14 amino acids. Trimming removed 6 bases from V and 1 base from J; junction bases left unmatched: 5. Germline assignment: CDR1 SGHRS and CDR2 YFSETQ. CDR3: CASTRQGGTDTQYF. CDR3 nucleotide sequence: TGCGCCAGCACCCGACAGGGAGGCACAGATACGCAGTATTTT.

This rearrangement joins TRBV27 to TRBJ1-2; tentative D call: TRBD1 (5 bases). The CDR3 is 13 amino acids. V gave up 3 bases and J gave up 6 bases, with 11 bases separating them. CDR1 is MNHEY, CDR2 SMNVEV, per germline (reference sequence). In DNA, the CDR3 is TGTGCCAGCAGTTTTAGGGCAGGGAATGGCTACACCTTC. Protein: CASSFRAGNGYTF.

The chain's CDR3 is CASSKRQGSDEQYF. CDR3 nucleotides: TGTGCCAGCAGCAAGAGACAGGGATCGGACGAGCAGTACTTC. This chain links TRBV21-1 with TRBJ2-7; TRBD1, the table's D call, lacks a check against the DNA. TRBV21-1 is given as a pseudogene. This CDR3 contains 14 residues.

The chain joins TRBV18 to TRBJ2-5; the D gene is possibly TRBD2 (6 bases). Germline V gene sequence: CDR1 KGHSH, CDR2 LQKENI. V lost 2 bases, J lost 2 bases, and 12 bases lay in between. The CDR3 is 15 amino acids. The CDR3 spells CASSPGGSLQETQYF. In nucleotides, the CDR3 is TGTGCCAGCTCACCAGGGGGGAGCCTTCAAGAGACCCAGTACTTC.

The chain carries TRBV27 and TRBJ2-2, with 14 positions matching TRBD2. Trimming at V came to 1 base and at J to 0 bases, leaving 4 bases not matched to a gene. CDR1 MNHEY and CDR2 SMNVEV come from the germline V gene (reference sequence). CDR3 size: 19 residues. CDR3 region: CASSLFSGLAGANTGELFF. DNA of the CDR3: TGTGCCAGCAGTTTATTCTCGGGACTAGCGGGGGCGAACACCGGGGAGCTGTTTTTT.

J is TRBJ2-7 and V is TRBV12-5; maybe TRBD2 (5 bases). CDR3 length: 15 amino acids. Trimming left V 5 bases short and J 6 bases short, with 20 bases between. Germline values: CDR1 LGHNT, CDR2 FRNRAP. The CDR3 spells CASGLARPRLLEQYF. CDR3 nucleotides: TGTGCTAGTGGTCTGGCCCGCCCTCGACTACTCGAGCAGTACTTC.

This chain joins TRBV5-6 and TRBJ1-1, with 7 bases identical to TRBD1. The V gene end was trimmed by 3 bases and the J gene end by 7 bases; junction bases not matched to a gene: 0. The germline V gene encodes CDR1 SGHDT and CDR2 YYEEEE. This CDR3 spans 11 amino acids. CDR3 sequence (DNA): TGTGCCAGCAGCTGGGACAGTGAAGCTTTCTTT. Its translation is CASSWDSEAFF.

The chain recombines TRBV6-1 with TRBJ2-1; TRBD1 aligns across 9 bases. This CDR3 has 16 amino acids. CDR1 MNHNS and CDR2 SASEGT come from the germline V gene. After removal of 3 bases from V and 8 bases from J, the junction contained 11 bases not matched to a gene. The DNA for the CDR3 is TGTGCCAGCAGTGAGACGCCGGGACAGGGTTACGATGAGCAGTTCTTC. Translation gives CASSETPGQGYDEQFF.

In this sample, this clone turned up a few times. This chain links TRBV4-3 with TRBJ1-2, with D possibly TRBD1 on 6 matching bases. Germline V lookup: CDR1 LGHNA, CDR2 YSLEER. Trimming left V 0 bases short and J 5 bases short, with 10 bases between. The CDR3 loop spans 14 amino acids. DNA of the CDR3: TGCGCCAGCAGCCAAGATGGCAGGGGTTATGGCTACACCTTC. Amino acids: CASSQDGRGYGYTF.

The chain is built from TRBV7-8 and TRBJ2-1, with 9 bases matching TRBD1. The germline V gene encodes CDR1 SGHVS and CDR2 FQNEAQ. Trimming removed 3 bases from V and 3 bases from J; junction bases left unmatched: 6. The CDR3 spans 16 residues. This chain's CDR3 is CASSFRPGQGYNEQFF. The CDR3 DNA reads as TGTGCCAGCAGCTTCCGTCCGGGACAGGGCTACAATGAGCAGTTCTTC.

CDR3 sequence reads: CASSLGGTGPSPLHF. The CDR3, as DNA: TGCGCCAGCAGCTTGGGCGGGACAGGTCCTTCACCCCTCCACTTT. V gene TRBV5-1 combines with J gene TRBJ1-6; 8 bases agree with TRBD1. V lost 0 bases and J lost 9; bases outside the gene matches: 5. Germline lookup yields CDR1 SGHRS and CDR2 YFSETQ. The CDR3 covers 15 residues.

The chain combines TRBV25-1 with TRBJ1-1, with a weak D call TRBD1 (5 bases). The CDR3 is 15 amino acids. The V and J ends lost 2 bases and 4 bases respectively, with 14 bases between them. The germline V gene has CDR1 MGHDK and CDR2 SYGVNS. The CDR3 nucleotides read TGTGCCAGCAGTGAACAGGGATGGTCAGGCACTGAAGCTTTCTTT. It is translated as CASSEQGWSGTEAFF.

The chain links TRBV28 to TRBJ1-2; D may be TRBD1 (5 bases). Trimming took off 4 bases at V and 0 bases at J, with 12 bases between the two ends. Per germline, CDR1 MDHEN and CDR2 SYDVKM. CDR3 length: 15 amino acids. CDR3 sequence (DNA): TGTGCCAGCAGTTACGGGGGGGTTACTAACTATGGCTACACCTTC. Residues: CASSYGGVTNYGYTF.

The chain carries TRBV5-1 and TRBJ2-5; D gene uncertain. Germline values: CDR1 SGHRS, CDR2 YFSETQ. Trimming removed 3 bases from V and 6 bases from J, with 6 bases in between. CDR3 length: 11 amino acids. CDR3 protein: CASSSEQTQYF. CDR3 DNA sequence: TGCGCCAGCAGCTCTGAGCAGACCCAGTACTTC.

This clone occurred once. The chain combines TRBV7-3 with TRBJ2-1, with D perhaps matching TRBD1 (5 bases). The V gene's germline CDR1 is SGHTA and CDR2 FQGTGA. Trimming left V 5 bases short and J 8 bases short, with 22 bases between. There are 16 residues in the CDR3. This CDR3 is CASSPEPRQPAHEQFF. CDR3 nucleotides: TGTGCCAGCAGCCCTGAGCCGCGACAGCCTGCCCATGAGCAGTTCTTC.